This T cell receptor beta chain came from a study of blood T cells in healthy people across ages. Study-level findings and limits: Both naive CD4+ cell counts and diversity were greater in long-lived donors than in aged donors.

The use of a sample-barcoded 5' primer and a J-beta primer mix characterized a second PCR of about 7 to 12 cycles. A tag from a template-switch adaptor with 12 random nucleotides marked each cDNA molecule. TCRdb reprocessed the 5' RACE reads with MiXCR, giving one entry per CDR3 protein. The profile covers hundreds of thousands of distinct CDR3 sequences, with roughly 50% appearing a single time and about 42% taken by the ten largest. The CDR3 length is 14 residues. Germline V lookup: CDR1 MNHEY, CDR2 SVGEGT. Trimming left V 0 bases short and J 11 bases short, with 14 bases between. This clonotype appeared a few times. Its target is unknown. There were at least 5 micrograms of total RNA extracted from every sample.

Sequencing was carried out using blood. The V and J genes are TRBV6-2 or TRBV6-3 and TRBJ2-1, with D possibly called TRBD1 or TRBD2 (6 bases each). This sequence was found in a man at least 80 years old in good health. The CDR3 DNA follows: TGTGCCAGCAGTTACTCGTTAGGGGGAGGCAAGCAGTTCTTC. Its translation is CASSYSLGGGKQFF.